Listed below are T cell receptor beta chains from one sample, sequenced in a study of CXCR3-negative and CXCR3-positive naive CD8 T cells. TCRdb reprocessed the 5' RACE reads, with one entry per CDR3 protein and no DNA. The sample has around 120,000 distinct CDR3 sequences, and its top ten clones hold around 0.54%. Sequenced sample: naive CXCR3+ CD8+ T cells from blood. The receptor source for this set is a human donor in good health. Some clones in this sample may be carry-over from other donors' samples. Both conserved end residues are part of each CDR3.

J	V	length	CDR3
TRBJ1-1	TRBV20-1	13	CSAVGWGGTEAFF
TRBJ2-7	TRBV4-3	15	CASSQDRDRVDEQYF
TRBJ2-1	TRBV29-1	12	CSVGSLAIEQFF
TRBJ2-2	TRBV28	17	CASSLYSVRGFTGELFF
TRBJ1-1	TRBV21-1	14	CASSLTTGDTEAFF
TRBJ2-2	TRBV6-5	15	CASNPGTPNTGELFF
TRBJ2-3	TRBV19	13	CASSPRQTDTQYF
TRBJ2-7	TRBV9	12	CASSVNDYEQYF
TRBJ2-1	TRBV28	14	CASSLLALTGEQFF
TRBJ1-1	TRBV30	16	CAWSPYIPGLNTAALF
TRBJ1-1	TRBV7-9	11	CASGGATEAFF
TRBJ1-1	TRBV9	14	CASSLGTRNTEAFF
TRBJ2-1	TRBV9	13	CASSVGGHNEQFF
TRBJ2-7	TRBV6-2/TRBV6-3	14	CASSGWREANEQYF
TRBJ2-2	TRBV29-1	12	CSVEARPGELFF
TRBJ2-7	TRBV12-3/TRBV12-4	11	CASKAGGEQYF
TRBJ2-1	TRBV20-1	13	CSFLGLGQNEQLF
TRBJ2-7	TRBV15	17	CATSRDREDRVSYEQYF